A single sample is the source of the 20 T cell receptor beta chains below, sequenced in a study of shared clonotypes between healthy human individuals. Sequencing used immunoSEQ multiplex PCR; TCRdb keeps in-frame clones, though not all of them. This table holds about 2.1 million clones, around 95% found once. The naive CD8 subset, CD45RO-negative cells positively selected for CCR7, excluded terminally differentiated effector memory CD45RA+ cells. The sequenced material came from naive CD8+ T cells from PBMCs. The receptors here all came from a young man in good health. Some clones in this sample may be carry-over from other donors' samples.

V gene TRBV27 combines with J gene TRBJ2-7; D unclear. Trimming took 7 bases from V and 3 from J, leaving 16 bases between them. Per the germline V gene, CDR1 is MNHEY and CDR2 is SMNVEV (reference sequence). The CDR3 contains 14 residues. The CDR3 DNA reads TGTGCCAGCAAGCTCAGAGCTACCGGCTACGAGCAGTACTTC. Its protein is CASKLRATGYEQYF.

The J gene is TRBJ2-7, the V gene TRBV7-9, with 7 bases fitting TRBD2. Trimming removed 1 base from V and 3 bases from J; junction bases left unmatched: 6. The CDR3 extends over 15 amino acids. Per germline, CDR1 SEHNR and CDR2 FQNEAQ (reference sequence). CDR3 region: CASSLVGQRGYEQYF. For the CDR3, the DNA is TGTGCCAGCAGCTTAGTGGGCCAGCGGGGCTACGAGCAGTACTTC.

This sequence joins TRBV27 and TRBJ1-2; D not certain. The CDR3 runs to 14 residues. In germline, CDR1 is MNHEY, CDR2 SMNVEV (reference sequence). The V end was cut by 7 bases, the J end by 2 bases, with 14 bases between. This CDR3 reads CASTSRTDNYGYTF. DNA of the CDR3: TGTGCCAGCACCTCTCGGACGGACAACTATGGCTACACCTTC.

This rearrangement joins TRBV29-1 to TRBJ2-7, with D possibly matching TRBD2 (6 bases). V lost 5 bases and J lost 1, with 12 bases in between. The CDR3 has 13 amino acids. Germline assignment: CDR1 SQVTM and CDR2 ANQGSEA. The CDR3 here is CSVRIAESYEQYF. CDR3 nucleotide sequence: TGCAGCGTTCGGATAGCGGAATCCTACGAGCAGTACTTC.

The rearrangement links TRBV19 to TRBJ1-1; D gene uncertain. The CDR3 totals 11 residues. Between the trimmed V and J ends, which lost 6 bases and 1 base, there was a span of 3 bases. Germline CDR1 and CDR2: LNHDA and SQIVND (reference sequence). The CDR3 nucleotides read TGTGCCAGTAGCGGGAACACTGAAGCTTTCTTT. As protein: CASSGNTEAFF.

This sequence joins TRBV5-1 and TRBJ2-7; D perhaps matches TRBD2 (5 bases). The CDR3 covers 14 residues. Germline V CDR1 and CDR2: SGHRS, YFSETQ. The V gene lost 0 bases and the J gene lost 2 bases, with 9 bases spanning the gap. The DNA of the CDR3 is TGCGCCAGCAGCTTGGCGGAGCGGCCCTACGAGCAGTACTTC. This codes for CASSLAERPYEQYF.

This chain joins TRBV6-4 and TRBJ2-1; D is perhaps TRBD2 (5 bases). V gave up 2 bases and J gave up 1 base, with 18 bases separating them. The germline CDR1 and CDR2 sequences are MRHNA and SNTAGT. CDR3 length: 18 residues. The chain's CDR3 is CASSDAVSVVRSYNEQFF. The CDR3 DNA follows: TGTGCCAGCAGTGACGCCGTTAGCGTTGTAAGGTCCTACAATGAGCAGTTCTTC.

The chain is built from TRBV15 and TRBJ1-5; D is unresolved. The CDR3 length is 17 residues. V dropped 1 base and J dropped 0 bases, with 13 bases sitting between them. CDR1 is LNHNV, CDR2 YYDKDF, per germline (reference sequence). CDR3 sequence (DNA): TGTGCCACCAGCAGAGGCGAGGACCCCGGTAGCAATCAGCCCCAGCATTTT. Its translation is CATSRGEDPGSNQPQHF.

This clone was seen a single time. The chain uses TRBV15 and TRBJ1-4; the D is unclear. The CDR3 spans 17 residues. V was shortened by 0 bases and J by 5 bases, with 16 bases between the two germline ends. The V gene's germline CDR1 is LNHNV and CDR2 YYDKDF (reference sequence). CDR3 sequence (DNA): TGTGCCACCAGCAGAGATGAGAGCGGAAGGGAAAATGAAAAACTGTTTTTT. Protein product: CATSRDESGRENEKLFF.

The gene calls are TRBV27 and TRBJ2-1; the D call may be TRBD1 or TRBD2 (5 bases each). Trimming cost V 4 bases and J 8 bases, with 9 bases left between them. This CDR3 has 12 residues. Germline V CDR1 and CDR2: MNHEY, SMNVEV (reference sequence). The CDR3 protein is CASSWRGDEQFF. DNA for the CDR3: TGTGCCAGCAGTTGGAGAGGGGATGAGCAGTTCTTC.

This sequence joins TRBV10-1 and TRBJ2-7; 8 nucleotides agree with TRBD2. J lost 4 bases, V lost 10 bases, and 18 bases had no gene match. Germline V gives CDR1 WNHNN, CDR2 SYGVQD (reference sequence). The CDR3 is made up of 16 amino acids. In DNA form, the CDR3 reads TGCGCCATTCGCTGGGGGCTAGCGGGCTTAATTTACGAGCAGTACTTC. Translation gives CAIRWGLAGLIYEQYF.

Of note for this clone: The same CDR3 also results from other DNA sequences found in this sample. This sequence joins TRBV9 and TRBJ2-1; 11 nucleotides agree with TRBD1. The ends lost 3 bases at V and 3 bases at J; junction bases unmatched: 2. Per germline, CDR1 SGDLS and CDR2 YYNGEE. The CDR3 has 15 amino acids. The CDR3 protein is CASSGGTGGYNEQFF. CDR3 in DNA: TGTGCCAGCAGCGGCGGGACAGGGGGCTACAATGAGCAGTTCTTC.

The V and J genes are TRBV19 and TRBJ2-2; 11 nucleotides align to TRBD2. The V segment lost 1 base and the J segment 4 bases; nucleotides outside the gene matches: 8. The CDR3 spans 18 residues. Germline loops: CDR1 LNHDA, CDR2 SQIVND (reference sequence). The DNA of the CDR3 is TGTGCCAGTAGTATAGCCCCGTGGCTAGCGGGAGGCACCGGGGAGCTGTTTTTT. Translating gives CASSIAPWLAGGTGELFF.

J is TRBJ1-2 and V is TRBV28; a possible D gene is TRBD1 (5 bases). The CDR3 is 14 residues long. Trimming pared 6 bases from V and 4 bases from J, leaving 15 bases between. CDR1 and CDR2 from the germline V gene are MDHEN and SYDVKM. This chain's CDR3 is CASRPGTGVYGYTF. The CDR3 DNA reads TGTGCCAGCAGACCCGGGACGGGGGTCTATGGCTACACCTTC.

This rearrangement joins TRBV5-8 to TRBJ2-7; 11 nucleotides match TRBD2. The V gene end was trimmed by 5 bases and the J gene end by 3 bases; junction bases not matched to a gene: 7. CDR1 and CDR2 (germline): SGHTS, YDEGEE. The CDR3 consists of 15 residues. CDR3 coding DNA: TGTGCCAGCAGACCCACTAGCGGGAGATTCTACGAGCAGTACTTC. It encodes CASRPTSGRFYEQYF.

With respect to this clone: Other DNA sequences in the sample encode the same CDR3. The chain has TRBV28 and TRBJ2-3, with D unclear. Germline V gene lookup returns CDR1 MDHEN and CDR2 SYDVKM. The CDR3 sequence is 14 residues long. Trimming pared 1 base from V and 0 bases from J, leaving 5 bases between. The CDR3 nucleotides read TGTGCCAGCAGTTTATTCCCCAGCACAGATACGCAGTATTTT. Its translation: CASSLFPSTDTQYF.

In DNA form, the CDR3 reads TGTGCCAGCAGCGCAAGCTTCCCCCTCTACAATGAGCAGTTCTTC. Its protein product is CASSASFPLYNEQFF. The rearrangement uses TRBV9 and TRBJ2-1, with unresolved D. Germline V CDR1 and CDR2: SGDLS, YYNGEE. This CDR3 has 15 amino acids. Trimming shortened V by 3 bases and J by 3 bases, and 13 bases separated the two germline ends.

The V gene is TRBV19, the J gene TRBJ2-3; TRBD2 agrees at 7 bases. The CDR3 covers 13 residues. Germline CDR1 is LNHDA and CDR2 is SQIVND (reference sequence). The junction had 8 bases not matched to a gene; V was cut back by 10 bases and J by 4 bases. In nucleotides, the CDR3 is TGTGCCACCGACACGGGAGGAGCAGATACGCAGTATTTT. Amino acids: CATDTGGADTQYF.

V gene TRBV11-2 combines with J gene TRBJ1-2; D not certain. CDR3 length: 12 residues. Deletions cut 5 bases from V and 2 bases from J, with 6 bases between. CDR1 is SGHAT and CDR2 is FQNNGV in the germline V gene. CDR3 protein: CASSLLNYGYTF. CDR3 nucleotide sequence: TGTGCCAGCAGCCTCCTAAACTATGGCTACACCTTC.

This chain uses TRBV28 with TRBJ2-1; 8 nucleotides agree with TRBD2. V trimming: 3 bases; J trimming: 4 bases; junction bases outside the gene matches: 5. The germline V gene encodes CDR1 MDHEN and CDR2 SYDVKM. The CDR3 runs 15 residues. This CDR3 reads CASSFYREGYNEQFF. The CDR3 DNA follows: TGTGCCAGCAGTTTCTATCGGGAGGGATACAATGAGCAGTTCTTC.